The 13 T cell receptor beta chains listed next were all sequenced from one sample in a study of T cell repertoires in aging, cancer and after chemotherapy. TRB rearrangements spanning V, D and J were amplified using mixed TRB-A/B primers. One entry per CDR3 protein, called by TCRdb with MiXCR from the multiplex PCR reads. The data show fewer than 15,000 distinct CDR3 sequences, about 25% seen once. Amplification of TCR beta used genomic DNA extracted from peripheral blood. The specimen sequenced was blood. All receptors derive from a human donor in good health.

Within the sample, this clonotype is medium-sized. The CDR3 bases are TGTGCCAGTAGTATAGGATTGGGCAGTGGGTGGAATTCACCCCTCCACTTT. As protein: CASSIGLGSGWNSPLHF. The J gene is TRBJ1-6, the V gene TRBV19; no clear D gene. CDR1 and CDR2 (germline): LNHDA, SQIVND (reference sequence). The germline V and J ends were trimmed by 1 base and 7 bases, with 17 bases remaining between them. CDR3 length: 17 amino acids.

The rearrangement links TRBV5-1 to TRBJ2-7; TRBD1 matches 8 bases. Looked up from germline, CDR1 is SGHRS and CDR2 is YFSETQ. The CDR3 sequence is 15 residues long. V lost 1 base to trimming and J lost 5 bases; unmatched junction nucleotides: 8. As DNA, the CDR3 is TGCGCCAGCAGCTTGAATGGCGGACAGGGAAACGAGCAGTACTTC. Translated: CASSLNGGQGNEQYF.

This clonotype has more than one count but fewer than ten. The chain is built from TRBV7-2 and TRBJ1-1, with a tentative D call TRBD1 (5 bases). The CDR3 sequence is 14 residues long. The V and J ends lost 5 bases and 8 bases respectively, with 18 bases between them. In germline, CDR1 is SGHTA, CDR2 FQGNSA. The CDR3 sequence is CASSPQGWEGEAFF. The CDR3 nucleotides are TGTGCCAGCAGCCCCCAAGGCTGGGAGGGGGAAGCTTTCTTT.

This clonotype was observed a handful of times. The J gene is TRBJ2-5, the V gene TRBV19; D is perhaps TRBD1 (6 bases). Germline CDR1 and CDR2: LNHDA and SQIVND (reference sequence). The germline V and J ends were trimmed by 5 bases and 2 bases, with 15 bases remaining between them. The CDR3 is 15 residues long. CDR3 bases: TGTGCCAGTAGTGTGCTGGGGGCAGAACAAGAGACCCAGTACTTC. The encoded protein is CASSVLGAEQETQYF.

The genes are TRBV12-3 or TRBV12-4 and TRBJ2-2; D may be TRBD2 (5 bases). Trimming took off 6 bases at V and 4 bases at J, with 15 bases between the two ends. This CDR3 has 15 amino acids. The CDR3 loop reads CASSPGRLSTGELFF. As DNA, the CDR3 is TGTGCCAGCAGCCCTGGGAGACTTTCCACCGGGGAGCTGTTTTTT.

This clonotype was observed at least ten times. The CDR3 region has the DNA TGTGCCAGCAGCTCCTCCGGGAGCCTAACCAACTATGGCTACACCTTC. Encoded protein: CASSSSGSLTNYGYTF. This chain joins TRBV7-6 and TRBJ1-2; no clear D gene. This CDR3 has 16 amino acids. Germline V lookup: CDR1 SGHVS, CDR2 FNYEAQ. The V end lost 4 bases, the J end lost 2 bases, and 17 bases lay between the germline ends.

This clonotype has more than one count but fewer than ten. The gene calls are TRBV13 and TRBJ2-7; the D gene is possibly TRBD2 (6 bases). V lost 2 bases, J lost 2 bases, and 10 bases lay in between. The V gene's germline CDR1 is PRHDT and CDR2 FYEKMQ (reference sequence). CDR3 length equals 14 residues. CDR3 region: CASSLLAGPYEQYF. The CDR3 coding sequence is TGTGCCAGCAGCTTACTCGCGGGGCCCTACGAGCAGTACTTC.

This chain uses TRBV12-3 or TRBV12-4 with TRBJ1-2, with 10 nucleotides matching TRBD1. V shed 2 bases and J 8 bases; nucleotides not matched to a gene: 8. The CDR3 totals 15 residues. The CDR3, as DNA: TGTGCCAGCAGTTTAAGGGCGGGGACAGGGGTCGGCTACACCTTC. As protein: CASSLRAGTGVGYTF.

This clonotype was counted a few times. One junction end does not reproduce the germline sequence, and a read error may be involved. CDR3: CASSRGQGAYGQYF. The DNA for the CDR3 is TGTGCCAGCAGTAGGGGACAGGGGGCTTACGGGCAGTACTTC. The chain has TRBV12-3 or TRBV12-4 and TRBJ2-7; 12 bases fit TRBD1. The CDR3 totals 14 residues.

A single count supports this clonotype. The chain carries TRBV6-5 and TRBJ2-7, with 7 bases aligning to TRBD1. CDR1 MNHEY and CDR2 SVGAGI come from the germline V gene. The CDR3 sequence is 15 residues long. With 8 bases clipped from V and 0 bases from J, the junction kept 10 bases outside the gene matches. The CDR3 sequence: CASDGFRGNSYEQYF. The DNA of the CDR3 is TGTGCCAGCGATGGGTTCAGGGGGAACTCCTACGAGCAGTACTTC.

This clonotype showed up just a few times. This chain uses TRBV20-1 with TRBJ2-7; 9 bases line up with TRBD1. Germline-derived CDR1 and CDR2 are DFQATT and SNEGSKA (reference sequence). The CDR3 sequence is 13 residues long. J lost 5 bases, V lost 2 bases, and 4 bases had no gene match. CDR3 coding DNA: TGCAGTGCTAGACCGGGACAGGGAAACGAGCAGTACTTC. Translation gives CSARPGQGNEQYF.

The gene calls are TRBV7-9 and TRBJ1-2, with 8 bases matching TRBD1. The CDR3 is 14 residues long. The V gene's germline CDR1 is SEHNR and CDR2 FQNEAQ (reference sequence). Trimming at V came to 1 base and at J to 4 bases, leaving 2 bases not matched to a gene. The chain's CDR3 is CASSLVQGGYGYTF. The CDR3 coding sequence is TGTGCCAGCAGCTTAGTACAGGGGGGCTATGGCTACACCTTC.

The chain carries TRBV11-2 and TRBJ2-1, with 7 bases aligning to TRBD1. Germline trimming cut 4 bases from V and 8 bases from J; bases unmatched to any gene: 5. The CDR3 runs 13 residues. Germline V gives CDR1 SGHAT, CDR2 FQNNGV. This CDR3 is CASSYDRVDEQFF. CDR3 coding DNA: TGTGCCAGCAGCTACGACAGGGTGGATGAGCAGTTCTTC.